This note documents a single T cell receptor (delta chain) sequence. Its target is unknown. With only one base between it and a far larger clone, this is likely a read error. The same CDR3 arises from other DNA sequences in this sample as well. This sample stems from a study of γδ T cells in repeated Plasmodium falciparum infection. Study findings and constraints: Vdelta2-negative gammadelta repertoires, largely Vdelta1+, seemingly showed infection-driven waves of new clonal selection.

Bulk repertoires came from Vgamma9/Vdelta2+ or Vdelta2-negative gammadelta T cells flow-sorted from PBMC. Trimming took off 3 bases at V and 8 bases at J, with 19 bases between the two ends. This CDR3 contains 13 residues. Looked up from germline, CDR1 is TVYSNPD and CDR2 is GDNSRS (reference sequence). TCRdb reanalyzed the multiplex PCR reads using CATT. The profile covers more than 45,000 delta-chain clones, with around 1.7% appearing a single time and over 14% taken by the ten largest. The clonotype comes from a pool of human donors (malaria-infected and uninfected, not separated). The chain links TRDV3 to TRDJ1; TRDD3 is a possible D gene (5 bases). Sequenced: gamma-delta T cells from blood. CDR3 sequence: CAFVPWESGKLIF. In DNA, the CDR3 is TGTGCCTTCGTACCCTGGGAATCGGGCAAACTCATCTTT. The whole variable domain, remainder taken from reference TRDV3 and TRDJ1, is CDKVTQSSPDQTVASGSEVVLLCTYDTVYSNPDLFWYRIRPDYSFQFVFYGDNSRSEGADFTQGRFSVKHILTQKAFHLVISPVRTEDSATYYCAFVPWESGKLIFGKGTRVTVEP.